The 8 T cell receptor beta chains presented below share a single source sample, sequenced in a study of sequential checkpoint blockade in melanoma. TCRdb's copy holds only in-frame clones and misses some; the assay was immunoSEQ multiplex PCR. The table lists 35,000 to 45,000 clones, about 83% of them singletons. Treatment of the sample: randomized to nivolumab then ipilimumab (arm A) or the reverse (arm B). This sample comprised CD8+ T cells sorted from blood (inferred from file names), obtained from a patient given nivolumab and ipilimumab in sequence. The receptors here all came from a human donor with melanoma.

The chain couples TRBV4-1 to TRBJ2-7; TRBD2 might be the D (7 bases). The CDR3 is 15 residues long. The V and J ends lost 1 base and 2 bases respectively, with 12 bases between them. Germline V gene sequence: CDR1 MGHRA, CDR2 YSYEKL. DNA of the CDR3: TGCGCCAGCAGCCAAGTTGCGGGGGCGCCCTACGAGCAGTACTTC. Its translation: CASSQVAGAPYEQYF.

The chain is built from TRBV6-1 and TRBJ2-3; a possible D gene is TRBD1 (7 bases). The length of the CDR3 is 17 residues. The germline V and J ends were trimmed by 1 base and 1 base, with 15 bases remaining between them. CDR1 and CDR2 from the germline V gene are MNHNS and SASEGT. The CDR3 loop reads CASSEDGGRGGTDTQYF. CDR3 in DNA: TGTGCCAGCAGTGAAGACGGTGGCAGGGGGGGCACAGATACGCAGTATTTT.

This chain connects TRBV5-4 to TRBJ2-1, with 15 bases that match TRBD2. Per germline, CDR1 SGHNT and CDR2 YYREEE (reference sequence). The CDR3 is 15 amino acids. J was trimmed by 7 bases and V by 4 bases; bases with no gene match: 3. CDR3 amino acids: CASSPGLAGGNEQFF. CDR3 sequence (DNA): TGTGCCAGCAGCCCCGGACTAGCGGGGGGGAATGAGCAGTTCTTC. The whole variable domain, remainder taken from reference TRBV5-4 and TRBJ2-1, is ETGVTQSPTHLIKTRGQQVTLRCSSQSGHNTVSWYQQALGQGPQFIFQYYREEENGRGNFPPRFSGLQFPNYSSELNVNALELDDSALYLCASSPGLAGGNEQFFGPGTRLTVL.

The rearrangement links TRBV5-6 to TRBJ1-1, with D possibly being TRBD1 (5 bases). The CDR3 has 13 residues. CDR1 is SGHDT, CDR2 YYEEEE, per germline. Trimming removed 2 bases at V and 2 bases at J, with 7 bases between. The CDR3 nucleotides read TGTGCCAGCAGCTTCGACAGTAACACTGAAGCTTTCTTT. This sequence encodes CASSFDSNTEAFF.

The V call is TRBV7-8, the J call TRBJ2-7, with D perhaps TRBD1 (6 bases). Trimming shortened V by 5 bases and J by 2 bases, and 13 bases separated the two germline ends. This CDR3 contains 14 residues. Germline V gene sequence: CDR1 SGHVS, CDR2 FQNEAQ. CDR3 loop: CASSTRQEAYEQYF. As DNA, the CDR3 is TGTGCCAGCAGCACCCGACAGGAAGCCTACGAGCAGTACTTC.

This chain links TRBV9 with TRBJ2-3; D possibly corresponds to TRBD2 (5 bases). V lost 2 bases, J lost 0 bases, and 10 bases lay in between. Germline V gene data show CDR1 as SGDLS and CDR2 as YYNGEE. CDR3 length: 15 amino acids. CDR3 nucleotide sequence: TGTGCCAGCAGCGTCGTAGCGTCTAGCACAGATACGCAGTATTTT. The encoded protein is CASSVVASSTDTQYF.

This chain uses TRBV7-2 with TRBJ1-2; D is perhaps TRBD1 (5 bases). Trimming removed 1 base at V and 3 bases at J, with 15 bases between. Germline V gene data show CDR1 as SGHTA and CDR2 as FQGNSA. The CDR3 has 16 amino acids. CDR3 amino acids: CASSLVGDFVDYGYTF. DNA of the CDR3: TGTGCCAGCAGCTTAGTCGGGGACTTTGTAGACTATGGCTACACCTTC.

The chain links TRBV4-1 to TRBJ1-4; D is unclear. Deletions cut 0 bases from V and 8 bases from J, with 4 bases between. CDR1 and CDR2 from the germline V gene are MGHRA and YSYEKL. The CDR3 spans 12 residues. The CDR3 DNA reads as TGCGCCAGCAGCCAAGACGGGGAAAAACTGTTTTTT. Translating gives CASSQDGEKLFF.